This T cell receptor beta chain was identified during a study of T cell responses to AZD1222 COVID-19 vaccine. Findings of the study overall: Just six AZD1222 recipients were seropositive at baseline. CD4 TCRs covered the whole spike, strongest at regions 160-218 and 743-854. Reportedly, nearly half the spike-specific TCRs target unmutated variant regions.

This CDR3 comprises 13 residues. Germline V gene sequence: CDR1 MRHNA, CDR2 SNTAGT. The germline V and J ends were trimmed by 5 bases and 1 base, with 8 bases remaining between them. Repertoires were generated with immunoSEQ multiplex PCR, while TCRdb's copy carries only in-frame clones and drops some. The sample records tens of thousands of clones, 75% to 90% being singletons. This clone has more than one count but fewer than ten. The antigen remains unidentified. The material was peripheral blood, obtained 28 days after the second AZD1222 dose. The rearrangement joins TRBV6-4 to TRBJ1-2; D gene ambiguous. The clonotype originates from an adult who received the AZD1222 COVID-19 vaccine. CDR3 protein: CASSPAINYGYTF. Here the CDR3 DNA reads TGTGCCAGCAGTCCGGCAATTAACTATGGCTACACCTTC.